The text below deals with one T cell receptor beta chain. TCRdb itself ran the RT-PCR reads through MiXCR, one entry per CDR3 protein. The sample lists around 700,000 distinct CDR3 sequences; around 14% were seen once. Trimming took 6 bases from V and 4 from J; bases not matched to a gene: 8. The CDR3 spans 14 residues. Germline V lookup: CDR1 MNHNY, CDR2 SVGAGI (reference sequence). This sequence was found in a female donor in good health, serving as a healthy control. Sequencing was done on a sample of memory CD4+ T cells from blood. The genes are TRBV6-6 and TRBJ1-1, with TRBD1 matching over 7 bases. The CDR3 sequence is CASRKTGESTEAFF. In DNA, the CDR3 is TGTGCCAGCAGGAAAACAGGGGAGAGCACTGAAGCTTTCTTT.